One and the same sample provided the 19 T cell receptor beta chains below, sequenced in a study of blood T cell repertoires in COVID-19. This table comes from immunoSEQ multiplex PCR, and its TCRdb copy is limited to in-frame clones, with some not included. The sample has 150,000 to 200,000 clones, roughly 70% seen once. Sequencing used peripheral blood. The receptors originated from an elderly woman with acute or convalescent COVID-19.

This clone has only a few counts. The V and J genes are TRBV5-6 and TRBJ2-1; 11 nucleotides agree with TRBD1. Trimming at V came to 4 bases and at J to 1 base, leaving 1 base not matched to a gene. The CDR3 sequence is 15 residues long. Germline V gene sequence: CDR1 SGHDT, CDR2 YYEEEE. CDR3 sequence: CASSRDRGSYNEQFF. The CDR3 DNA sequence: TGTGCCAGCAGCAGGGACAGGGGGTCCTACAATGAGCAGTTCTTC.

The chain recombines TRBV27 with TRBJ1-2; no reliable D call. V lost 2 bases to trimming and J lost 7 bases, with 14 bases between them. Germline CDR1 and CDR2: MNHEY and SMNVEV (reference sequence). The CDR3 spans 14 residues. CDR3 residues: CASSLTPYNGGYTF. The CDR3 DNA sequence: TGTGCCAGCAGTTTAACCCCCTATAATGGTGGCTACACCTTC.

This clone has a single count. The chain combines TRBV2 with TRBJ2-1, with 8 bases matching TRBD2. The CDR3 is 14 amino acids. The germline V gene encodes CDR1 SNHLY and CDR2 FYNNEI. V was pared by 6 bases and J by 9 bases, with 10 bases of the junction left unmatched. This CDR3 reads CASRGTYRGGEQFF. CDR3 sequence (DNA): TGTGCCAGCAGAGGGACCTACCGGGGGGGTGAGCAGTTCTTC.

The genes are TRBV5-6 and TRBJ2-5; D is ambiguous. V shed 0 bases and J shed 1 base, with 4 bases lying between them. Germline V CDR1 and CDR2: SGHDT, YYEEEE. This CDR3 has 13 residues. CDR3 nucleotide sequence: TGTGCCAGCAGCTTGGGGAGCCAAGAGACCCAGTACTTC. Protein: CASSLGSQETQYF.

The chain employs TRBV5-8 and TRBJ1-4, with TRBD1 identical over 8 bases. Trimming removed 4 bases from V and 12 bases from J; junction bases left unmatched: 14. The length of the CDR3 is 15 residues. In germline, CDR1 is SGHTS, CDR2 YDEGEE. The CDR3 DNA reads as TGTGCCAGCAGCGCCGACAGGGGAAATTACAGGGAACTGTTTTTT. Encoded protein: CASSADRGNYRELFF. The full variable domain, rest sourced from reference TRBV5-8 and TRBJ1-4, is EAGVTQSPTHLIKTRGQQATLRCSPISGHTSVYWYQQALGLGLQFLLWYDEGEERNRGNFPPRFSGRQFPNYSSELNVNALELEDSALYLCASSADRGNYRELFFGSGTQLSVL.

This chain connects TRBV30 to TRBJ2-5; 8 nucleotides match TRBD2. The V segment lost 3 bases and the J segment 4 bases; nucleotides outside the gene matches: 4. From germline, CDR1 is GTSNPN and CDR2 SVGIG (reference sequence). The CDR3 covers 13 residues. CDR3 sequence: CAWRLTSAETQYF. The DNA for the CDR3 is TGTGCCTGGAGGCTGACTAGCGCAGAGACCCAGTACTTC.

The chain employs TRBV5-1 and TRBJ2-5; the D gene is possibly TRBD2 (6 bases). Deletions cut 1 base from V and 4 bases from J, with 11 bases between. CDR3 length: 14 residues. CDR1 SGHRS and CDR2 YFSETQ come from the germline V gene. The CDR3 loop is CASSLRSGLETQYF. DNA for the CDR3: TGCGCCAGCAGCTTGAGGAGCGGGTTAGAGACCCAGTACTTC.

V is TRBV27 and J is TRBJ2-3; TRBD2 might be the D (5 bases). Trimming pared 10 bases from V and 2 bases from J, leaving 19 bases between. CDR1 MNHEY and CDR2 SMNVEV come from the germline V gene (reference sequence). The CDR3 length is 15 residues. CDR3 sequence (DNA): TGTGCCACCCAGTTTGTGGGAGCCAACACAGATACGCAGTATTTT. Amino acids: CATQFVGANTDTQYF.

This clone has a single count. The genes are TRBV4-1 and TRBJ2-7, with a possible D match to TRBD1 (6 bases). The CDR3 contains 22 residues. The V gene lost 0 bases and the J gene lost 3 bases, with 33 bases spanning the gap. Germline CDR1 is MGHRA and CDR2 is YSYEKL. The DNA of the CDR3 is TGCGCCAGCAGCCAAGATGAGATGACAGGTTTTTTTATGGAAGTCCAAAACTACGAGCAGTACTTC. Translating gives CASSQDEMTGFFMEVQNYEQYF.

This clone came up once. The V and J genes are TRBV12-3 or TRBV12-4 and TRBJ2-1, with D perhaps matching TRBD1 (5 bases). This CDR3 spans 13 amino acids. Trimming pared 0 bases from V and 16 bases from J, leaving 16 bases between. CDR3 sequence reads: CASSLALGQGGFF. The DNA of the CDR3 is TGTGCCAGCAGTTTAGCGTTAGGGCAGGGCGGATTCTTC.

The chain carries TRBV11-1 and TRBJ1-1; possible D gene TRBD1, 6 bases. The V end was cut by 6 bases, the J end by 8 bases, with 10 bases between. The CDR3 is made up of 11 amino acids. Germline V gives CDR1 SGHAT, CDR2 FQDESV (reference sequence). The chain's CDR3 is CASSRRGEAFF. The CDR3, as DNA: TGTGCCAGCAGTCGCAGGGGAGAAGCTTTCTTT. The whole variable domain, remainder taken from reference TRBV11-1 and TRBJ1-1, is EAEVAQSPRYKITEKSQAVAFWCDPISGHATLYWYRQILGQGPELLVQFQDESVVDDSQLPKDRFSAERLKGVDSTLKIQPAELGDSAMYLCASSRRGEAFFGQGTRLTVV.

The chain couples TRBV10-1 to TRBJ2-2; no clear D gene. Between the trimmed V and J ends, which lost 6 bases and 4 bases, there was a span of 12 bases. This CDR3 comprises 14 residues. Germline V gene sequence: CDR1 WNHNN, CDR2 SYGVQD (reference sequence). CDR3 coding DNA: TGCGCCAGCAGCCCTCAGCAGGCCACCGGGGAGCTGTTTTTT. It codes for CASSPQQATGELFF.

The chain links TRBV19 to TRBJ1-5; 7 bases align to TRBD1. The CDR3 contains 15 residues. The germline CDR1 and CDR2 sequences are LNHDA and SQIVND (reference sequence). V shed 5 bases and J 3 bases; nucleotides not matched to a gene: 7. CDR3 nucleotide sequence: TGTGCCAGTAGTCTTCAGGGGGTATACAATCAGCCCCAGCATTTT. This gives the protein CASSLQGVYNQPQHF.

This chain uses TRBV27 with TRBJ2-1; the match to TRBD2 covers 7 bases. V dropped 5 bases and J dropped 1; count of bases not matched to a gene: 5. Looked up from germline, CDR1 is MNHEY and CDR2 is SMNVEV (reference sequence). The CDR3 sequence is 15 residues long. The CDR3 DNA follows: TGTGCCAGCAGTGCGGGACTATTTTCCTACAATGAGCAGTTCTTC. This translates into CASSAGLFSYNEQFF.

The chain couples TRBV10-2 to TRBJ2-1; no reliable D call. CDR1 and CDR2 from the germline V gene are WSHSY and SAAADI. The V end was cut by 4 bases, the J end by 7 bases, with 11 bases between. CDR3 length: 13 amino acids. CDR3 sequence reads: CASSVARSNEQFF. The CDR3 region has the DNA TGCGCCAGCAGTGTCGCTAGGAGTAATGAGCAGTTCTTC.

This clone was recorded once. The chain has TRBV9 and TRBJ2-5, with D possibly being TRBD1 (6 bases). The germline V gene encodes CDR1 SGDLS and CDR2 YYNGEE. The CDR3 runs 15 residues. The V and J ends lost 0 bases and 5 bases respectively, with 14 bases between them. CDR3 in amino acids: CASSVASGGGETQYF. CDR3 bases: TGTGCCAGCAGCGTAGCATCGGGTGGGGGCGAGACCCAGTACTTC.

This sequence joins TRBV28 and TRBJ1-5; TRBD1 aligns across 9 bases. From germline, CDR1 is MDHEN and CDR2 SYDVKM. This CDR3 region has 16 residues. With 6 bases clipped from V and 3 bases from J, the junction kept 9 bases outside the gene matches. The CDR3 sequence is CASSPGDRADNQPQHF. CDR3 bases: TGTGCCAGCAGCCCCGGGGACAGGGCGGACAATCAGCCCCAGCATTTT.

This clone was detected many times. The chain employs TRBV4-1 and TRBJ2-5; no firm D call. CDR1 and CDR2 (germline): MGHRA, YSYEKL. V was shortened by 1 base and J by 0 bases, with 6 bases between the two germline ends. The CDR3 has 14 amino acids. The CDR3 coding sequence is TGCGCCAGCAGCCAAGGCGGCTACCAAGAGACCCAGTACTTC. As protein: CASSQGGYQETQYF.

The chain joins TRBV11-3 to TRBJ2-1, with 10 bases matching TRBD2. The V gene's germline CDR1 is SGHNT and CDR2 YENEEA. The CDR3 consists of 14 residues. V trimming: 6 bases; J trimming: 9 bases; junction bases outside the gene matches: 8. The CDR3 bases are TGTGCCAGCAGTCAGCGGGAGGGCCAGGGTGAGCAGTTCTTC. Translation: CASSQREGQGEQFF.